This is a list of T cell receptor beta chains from one sample in a study of preoperative IRX-2 immunotherapy in early breast cancer. This table comes from immunoSEQ multiplex PCR, and its TCRdb copy is limited to in-frame clones, with some not included. The data show 60,000 or so clones, with 94% seen just once and 1.5% to 2% held by the top ten. This specimen was collected from a patient treated with IRX-2 immunotherapy. These receptors were collected from a human donor with breast cancer. Each CDR3 is given with its conserved first and last residue. A D gene is named only where the DNA matches it firmly. Where a row states a size, it is once, few, many or the class of an expanded clone; other rows omit it.

CDR3aa,CDR3nt,len,v_gene,j_gene,d_gene,abundance
CASSGIAGDTDTQYF,TGTGCCAGCAGTGGAATAGCGGGGGACACAGATACGCAGTATTTT,15,TRBV6-5,TRBJ2-3,TRBD2,once
CAISVGREETQYF,TGTGCCATCAGTGTAGGGCGGGAAGAGACCCAGTACTTC,13,TRBV10-3,TRBJ2-5,-,-
CASSEEPAIGYTF,TGTGCCAGCAGCGAGGAGCCTGCGATTGGCTACACCTTC,13,TRBV7-3,TRBJ1-2,-,-
CASSFLAPGSYNEQFF,TGTGCCAGCAGTTTTCTAGCGCCTGGGTCCTACAATGAGCAGTTCTTC,16,TRBV7-3,TRBJ2-1,-,-
CATSRDIPPSGSSQKFF,TGTGCCACCAGCAGAGATATTCCCCCTAGCGGGAGTTCCCAGAAGTTCTTC,17,TRBV15,TRBJ2-1,TRBD2,-
CASSLWQGSYNEQFF,TGTGCCAGCAGCTTGTGGCAGGGCTCCTACAATGAGCAGTTCTTC,15,TRBV5-6,TRBJ2-1,-,-
CASSQDRVYTEAFF,TGCGCCAGCAGCCAGGACAGGGTGTACACTGAAGCTTTCTTT,14,TRBV4-3,TRBJ1-1,TRBD1,few
CASIGGPVDEQFF,TGTGCCAGCATAGGGGGCCCGGTTGATGAGCAGTTCTTC,13,TRBV2,TRBJ2-1,TRBD1,-
CAWSKRGPYEQYF,TGTGCCTGGAGCAAGCGGGGGCCCTACGAGCAGTACTTC,13,TRBV30,TRBJ2-7,TRBD2,-
CATTVMAGSNYGYTF,TGCGCCACCACAGTCATGGCCGGCTCTAACTATGGCTACACCTTC,15,TRBV5-1,TRBJ1-2,-,-
CASSLTGTAFYNEQFF,TGTGCCAGCAGTTTAACCGGGACAGCTTTCTACAATGAGCAGTTCTTC,16,TRBV28,TRBJ2-1,TRBD1,-
CASSFLVGKTGELFF,TGTGCCAGCAGCTTTCTAGTGGGAAAAACCGGGGAGCTGTTTTTT,15,TRBV5-5,TRBJ2-2,-,-
CASSQSGGANTGELFF,TGTGCCAGCAGCCAAAGCGGGGGAGCGAACACCGGGGAGCTGTTTTTT,16,TRBV6-6,TRBJ2-2,TRBD2,-
CASSLYSGRVAYEQYF,TGTGCCAGCAGTCTCTATAGCGGGAGAGTGGCCTACGAGCAGTACTTC,16,TRBV27,TRBJ2-7,TRBD2,once
CALGLKQGTYGYTF,TGTGCCCTAGGATTAAAACAGGGGACATACGGCTACACCTTC,14,TRBV6-1,TRBJ1-2,TRBD1,once
CASSRTRTGRTGELFF,TGCGCCAGCAGCCGGACCCGGACAGGACGTACCGGGGAGCTGTTTTTT,16,TRBV4-1,TRBJ2-2,TRBD1,-
CASSIRTRGNEQFF,TGCGCCAGCAGTATACGGACACGGGGCAATGAGCAGTTCTTC,14,TRBV10-1,TRBJ2-1,-,-
CATSSHDEQYF,TGTGCCACCAGTTCCCACGATGAGCAGTACTTC,11,TRBV15,TRBJ2-7,-,once
CASSSPRAGTDTQYF,TGTGCCAGCAGTTCCCCCCGGGCCGGGACAGATACGCAGTATTTT,15,TRBV28,TRBJ2-3,-,-
CASSLAEGTFYEQYF,TGTGCCAGCAGCCTCGCCGAGGGCACCTTCTACGAGCAGTACTTC,15,TRBV7-6,TRBJ2-7,-,-
CASSLAHSGGDNNEQFF,TGTGCCAGCAGCCTCGCACACAGCGGGGGCGATAACAATGAGCAGTTCTTC,17,TRBV4-2,TRBJ2-1,TRBD2,-
CASSLTQIPMGEQYF,TGTGCCAGCAGTTTAACACAGATCCCCATGGGGGAGCAGTACTTC,15,TRBV27,TRBJ2-7,-,-
CASSQGVDGPISGNTIYF,TGTGCCAGCAGCCAAGGGGTGGACGGACCAATCTCTGGAAACACCATATATTTT,18,TRBV4-2,TRBJ1-3,-,-
CASSFGENTEAFF,TGTGCCAGCAGTTTCGGGGAGAACACTGAAGCTTTCTTT,13,TRBV28,TRBJ1-1,-,-
CASSQVVAGGFSGELFF,TGCGCCAGCAGCCAAGTTGTAGCGGGAGGATTTTCCGGGGAGCTGTTTTTT,17,TRBV4-3,TRBJ2-2,TRBD2,-
CASSQDLPGVGGYTF,TGCGCCAGCAGCCAAGATTTGCCAGGGGTGGGTGGCTACACCTTC,15,TRBV4-1,TRBJ1-2,-,-
CASSFVQGTGELFF,TGTGCCAGCAGCTTTGTTCAGGGGACCGGGGAGCTGTTTTTT,14,TRBV7-6,TRBJ2-2,-,-
CASNSGGGRETQYF,TGTGCCAGTAATTCGGGAGGAGGGCGGGAGACCCAGTACTTC,14,TRBV19,TRBJ2-5,TRBD2,once
CASSPPRTSGTPQFF,TGTGCCAGCAGCCCGCCTCGGACTAGCGGGACGCCGCAGTTCTTC,15,TRBV7-8,TRBJ2-1,TRBD2,-
CASSATSGGSYNEQFF,TGCGCCAGCAGCGCCACTAGCGGGGGCTCCTACAATGAGCAGTTCTTC,16,TRBV5-1,TRBJ2-1,TRBD2,-
CATSRTSGSADTQYF,TGTGCCACCAGCCGGACTAGCGGGAGCGCGGATACGCAGTATTTT,15,TRBV15,TRBJ2-3,TRBD2,-
CSVVWNYGYTF,TGCAGCGTTGTGTGGAACTATGGCTACACCTTC,11,TRBV29-1,TRBJ1-2,-,-
CSAELTDTQYF,TGCAGTGCGGAACTCACAGATACGCAGTATTTT,11,TRBV20-1,TRBJ2-3,-,-
CASSQERLAKNIQYF,TGCGCCAGCAGCCAGGAAAGGCTAGCCAAAAACATTCAGTACTTC,15,TRBV4-1,TRBJ2-4,-,-
CASSEVIRGEQFF,TGTGCCAGCAGTGAAGTGATACGGGGGGAGCAGTTCTTC,13,TRBV6-1,TRBJ2-1,-,-
CASTSYRGLNYGYTF,TGTGCCAGCACCTCATACCGGGGATTGAACTATGGCTACACCTTC,15,TRBV27,TRBJ1-2,-,-
CASSGLYSGNTIYF,TGTGCCAGCAGCGGCTTATACTCTGGAAACACCATATATTTT,14,TRBV9,TRBJ1-3,-,-
CASSQRTGPLYGYTF,TGTGCCAGCAGCCAACGTACGGGGCCGCTCTATGGCTACACCTTC,15,TRBV7-2,TRBJ1-2,-,-
CASSPSVTGVSYNEQFF,TGTGCCAGCAGTCCATCTGTCACAGGGGTCTCCTACAATGAGCAGTTCTTC,17,TRBV27,TRBJ2-1,TRBD1,once
CASRRQGAEAFF,TGTGCCAGCAGACGACAGGGGGCGGAAGCTTTCTTT,12,TRBV14,TRBJ1-1,TRBD1,-
CASSLRPFTQYF,TGTGCCAGCAGTTTAAGGCCCTTTACGCAGTATTTT,12,TRBV28,TRBJ2-3,-,-
CASSQGRGRRAEAFF,TGTGCCAGCAGCCAAGGGCGAGGGCGGAGGGCTGAAGCTTTCTTT,15,TRBV14,TRBJ1-1,-,-
CASSVGVTYEQYF,TGTGCCAGCAGCGTGGGAGTAACCTACGAGCAGTACTTC,13,TRBV9,TRBJ2-7,-,-
CASSQIPGLASIF,TGCGCCAGCAGCCAGATACCGGGACTAGCGTCAATCTTC,13,TRBV4-3,TRBJ2-1,TRBD2,-
CASSYSGADTQYF,TGTGCCAGCAGTTACTCGGGGGCAGATACGCAGTATTTT,13,TRBV6-6,TRBJ2-3,-,-
CASSPPGTRNTGELFF,TGTGCCAGCTCCCCCCCCGGGACACGGAACACCGGGGAGCTGTTTTTT,16,TRBV6-6,TRBJ2-2,-,-
CASSYAVATGERAGNTIYF,TGTGCCAGCAGCTATGCCGTGGCGACAGGGGAGAGAGCTGGAAACACCATATATTTT,19,TRBV7-2,TRBJ1-3,TRBD1,-
CASSSNKRYNEQFF,TGTGCCAGCAGCTCGAACAAGAGATACAATGAGCAGTTCTTC,14,TRBV7-9,TRBJ2-1,-,-
CASSFGQGSYNEQFF,TGTGCCAGCAGCTTCGGGCAGGGCTCCTACAATGAGCAGTTCTTC,15,TRBV7-2,TRBJ2-1,-,-
CASSRRQGSYEQYF,TGTGCCAGCAGCCGTCGCCAGGGGAGTTACGAGCAGTACTTC,14,TRBV4-2,TRBJ2-7,-,once